One sample yielded the 9 T cell receptor beta chains listed below, sequenced in a study of shared clonotypes between healthy human individuals (TCRdb year 2020). The library was built by means of the immunoSEQ multiplex PCR assay. The clones in this table, taken by TCRdb from immuneACCESS, are in-frame only. Not every clone is retained; where verified, under half of the shortfall comes from an unresolved V gene, and the cause of the rest is unknown. Recorded for this sample are around 1.9 million clones; 90% to 95% of them occurred a single time. The top ten hold over 1.5% of the sample. For the CD8 naive samples, CD45RO-negative cells were positively selected for CCR7, yielding a CD45RA+CCR7+ population from which TemRA cells were excluded. The sequenced sample consisted of naive CD8+ T cells from PBMCs. The meaning of the sample's cell subset or site label: CD45RA+CCR7+. The receptors shown here come from a man between 18 and 35 years old in good health. Some clones in this sample may be carry-over from other donors' samples.

V and J are TRBV28 and TRBJ2-7; the match to TRBD2 covers 7 bases. Trimming at V came to 4 bases and at J to 5 bases, leaving 5 bases not matched to a gene. Germline V lookup: CDR1 MDHEN, CDR2 SYDVKM. The CDR3 covers 13 residues. CDR3 coding DNA: TGTGCCAGCAGTTGGGGGGGAGGAGACGAGCAGTACTTC. The encoded protein is CASSWGGGDEQYF.

The J gene is TRBJ2-1, the V gene TRBV4-2; 11 bases align to TRBD2. J was trimmed by 5 bases and V by 0 bases; bases with no gene match: 0. The CDR3 is made up of 15 amino acids. Germline V CDR1 and CDR2: LGHNA, YNFKEQ. As DNA, the CDR3 is TGTGCCAGCAGCCAAGAACTAGCGGGGGACAATGAGCAGTTCTTC. Amino acid sequence: CASSQELAGDNEQFF.

Here the CDR3 DNA reads TGCGCCAGCAGCCTTTATCTAGCGGGAGGATTCGCAGATACGCAGTATTTT. Encoded protein: CASSLYLAGGFADTQYF. The V call is TRBV4-1, the J call TRBJ2-3; TRBD2 aligns across 11 bases. The V gene's germline CDR1 is MGHRA and CDR2 YSYEKL. CDR3 length: 17 residues. Losses at the gene ends were 4 bases for V and 4 bases for J; bases not matched to a gene: 10.

The chain recombines TRBV4-3 with TRBJ1-2; 10 bases fit TRBD1. The CDR3 totals 18 residues. CDR1 is LGHNA, CDR2 YSLEER, per germline. J gave up 3 bases and V 3 bases, and 13 bases lay outside the gene matches. The CDR3 nucleotides read TGCGCCAGCAGCCAGGGGACAGGGGACCCCCTATCTTACTATGGCTACACCTTC. It encodes CASSQGTGDPLSYYGYTF.

J is TRBJ2-5 and V is TRBV28, with D perhaps given as TRBD1 or TRBD2 (6 bases each). Germline V CDR1 and CDR2: MDHEN, SYDVKM. The CDR3 has 15 amino acids. V was shortened by 6 bases and J by 5 bases, with 19 bases between the two germline ends. The CDR3 sequence: CASSTGTGPFETQYF. The CDR3 DNA is TGTGCCAGCAGCACAGGGACTGGACCTTTTGAGACCCAGTACTTC.

The CDR3 coding sequence is TGTGCCAGCAGCCGGGGACAGAGAATTAATGAAAAACTGTTTTTT. Translated: CASSRGQRINEKLFF. The chain combines TRBV28 with TRBJ1-4; 7 bases map to TRBD1. Losses at the gene ends were 6 bases for V and 4 bases for J; bases not matched to a gene: 8. The germline V gene has CDR1 MDHEN and CDR2 SYDVKM. The CDR3 is 15 residues long.

CDR3 protein: CASSVTGGAEETQYF. As DNA, the CDR3 is TGCGCCAGCAGCGTCACCGGGGGCGCGGAAGAGACCCAGTACTTC. This chain links TRBV5-1 with TRBJ2-5, with D perhaps being TRBD1 or TRBD2 (6 bases each). V was pared by 4 bases and J by 3 bases, with 16 bases between. This CDR3 is 15 amino acids long. CDR1 SGHRS and CDR2 YFSETQ come from the germline V gene.

The sample holds a few counts of this clone. V usage is TRBV5-4 and J usage is TRBJ2-7, with a weak D call TRBD1 (6 bases). There are 14 residues in the CDR3. Per germline, CDR1 SGHNT and CDR2 YYREEE (reference sequence). The V gene lost 0 bases and the J gene lost 2 bases, with 9 bases spanning the gap. CDR3 residues: CASSLEGGPYEQYF. The CDR3 coding sequence is TGTGCCAGCAGCTTGGAAGGGGGACCCTACGAGCAGTACTTC.

V gene TRBV15 combines with J gene TRBJ2-7; D possibly corresponds to TRBD1 (7 bases). Per the germline V gene, CDR1 is LNHNV and CDR2 is YYDKDF (reference sequence). The CDR3 length is 17 residues. V was shortened by 1 base and J by 2 bases, with 18 bases between the two germline ends. The CDR3 DNA sequence: TGTGCCACCAGCAGAGGGGGAGGACAGGTGATAACCTACGAGCAGTACTTC. It is translated as CATSRGGGQVITYEQYF.